The next 21 T cell receptor beta chains were all read from a single sample in a study of response to subunit inactivated influenza vaccine. Via MiXCR, TCRdb re-called the RT-PCR reads, giving one row per CDR3 protein. In the table there are 650,000 to 800,000 distinct CDR3 sequences, 18% of which are singletons. Sequenced here: PBMCs from blood, sampled about 5 days after vaccination. The receptors here all came from a man aged 50 to 59 who received an inactivated influenza vaccine.

This clonotype appeared a few times. V is TRBV12-3 or TRBV12-4 and J is TRBJ2-5, with 7 bases matching TRBD2. The CDR3 is 14 amino acids. V was pared by 6 bases and J by 4 bases, with 8 bases of the junction left unmatched. CDR3 nucleotide sequence: TGTGCCAGCAGCCATCGGGGCGGGGGAGAGACCCAGTACTTC. Encoded protein: CASSHRGGGETQYF.

The chain uses TRBV21-1 and TRBJ2-7; the table names TRBD2, a call not compared with the DNA. TRBV21-1 is termed a pseudogene. The length of the CDR3 is 16 residues. This CDR3 reads CASSKEWTSYVSEQYF. The CDR3, as DNA: TGTGCCAGCAGCAAAGAATGGACTAGTTACGTCTCCGAGCAGTACTTC.

This clonotype came up a few times. The rearrangement uses TRBV29-1 and TRBJ2-3, with 10 bases lining up with TRBD1. CDR3 size: 15 residues. The germline V gene has CDR1 SQVTM and CDR2 ANQGSEA. J lost 6 bases, V lost 6 bases, and 12 bases had no gene match. CDR3 coding DNA: TGCAGCGTGGATGACAGGGGGCGAGTATCCGATACGCAGTATTTT. This sequence encodes CSVDDRGRVSDTQYF.

This clonotype was observed a few times. The V and J genes are TRBV20-1 and TRBJ2-7; the match to TRBD2 covers 13 bases. The germline V gene encodes CDR1 DFQATT and CDR2 SNEGSKA (reference sequence). With 6 bases clipped from V and 6 bases from J, the junction kept 8 bases outside the gene matches. The length of the CDR3 is 14 residues. CDR3 loop: CSAPRTSGSTEQYF. The DNA of the CDR3 is TGCAGTGCCCCCCGGACTAGCGGGAGTACCGAGCAGTACTTC.

The chain is built from TRBV20-1 and TRBJ2-3; D call uncertain. There are 13 residues in the CDR3. Germline V lookup: CDR1 DFQATT, CDR2 SNEGSKA (reference sequence). Trimming shortened V by 3 bases and J by 0 bases, and 7 bases separated the two germline ends. CDR3 protein: CSASRPSTDTQYF. CDR3 nucleotides: TGCAGTGCTAGCAGACCCAGCACAGATACGCAGTATTTT.

The CDR3 sequence is CASSRLGGYNEQFF. The DNA for the CDR3 is TGTGCCAGCAGCCGCCTTGGGGGGTACAATGAGCAGTTCTTC. The rearrangement joins TRBV3-1 to TRBJ2-1; TRBD2 might be the D (6 bases). V was pared by 4 bases and J by 4 bases, with 11 bases between. Germline CDR1 reads LGHDT; CDR2 reads YNNKEL (reference sequence). The length of the CDR3 is 14 residues.

This clonotype was counted between two and nine times. The chain uses TRBV6-1 and TRBJ2-7; no clear D gene. The length of the CDR3 is 15 residues. The V and J ends lost 1 base and 0 bases respectively, with 10 bases between them. CDR1 is MNHNS and CDR2 is SASEGT in the germline V gene. This CDR3 reads CASSEGGWNSYEQYF. The CDR3 DNA follows: TGTGCCAGCAGTGAAGGAGGTTGGAACTCCTACGAGCAGTACTTC.

The table lists this clonotype with a few counts. The chain recombines TRBV7-8 with TRBJ2-2; D remains ambiguous. CDR1 and CDR2 from the germline V gene are SGHVS and FQNEAQ. This CDR3 comprises 17 residues. The V and J ends lost 1 base and 5 bases respectively, with 17 bases between them. CDR3 DNA: TGTGCCAGCAGCTTAGACGTGGGCTATCGTTGGACCGGGGAGCTGTTTTTT. It codes for CASSLDVGYRWTGELFF.

The chain employs TRBV5-6 and TRBJ2-5, with 14 bases fitting TRBD2. This CDR3 has 16 amino acids. The V gene end was trimmed by 5 bases and the J gene end by 5 bases; junction bases not matched to a gene: 8. In germline, CDR1 is SGHDT, CDR2 YYEEEE. The CDR3, as DNA: TGTGCCAGCAGATATGGACTAGCGGGGGGTATTGAGACCCAGTACTTC. This translates into CASRYGLAGGIETQYF.

The J gene is TRBJ2-1, the V gene TRBV7-2, with 7 bases identical to TRBD2. Looked up from germline, CDR1 is SGHTA and CDR2 is FQGNSA. Trimming at V came to 4 bases and at J to 7 bases, leaving 10 bases not matched to a gene. The CDR3 covers 15 residues. CDR3 nucleotide sequence: TGTGCCAGCAGCTGGGAGGGCCAATTTACGAATGAGCAGTTCTTC. It translates to CASSWEGQFTNEQFF.

This sequence joins TRBV20-1 and TRBJ2-1; 9 positions agree with TRBD1. The CDR3 spans 15 residues. Losses at the gene ends were 3 bases for V and 0 bases for J; bases not matched to a gene: 3. Germline V lookup: CDR1 DFQATT, CDR2 SNEGSKA (reference sequence). The CDR3 region has the DNA TGCAGTGCTAGGGGACAGGGTAGCTCCTACAATGAGCAGTTCTTC. Its translation is CSARGQGSSYNEQFF.

This chain joins TRBV20-1 and TRBJ2-7, with 10 bases that match TRBD1. The CDR3 is made up of 14 amino acids. Looked up from germline, CDR1 is DFQATT and CDR2 is SNEGSKA (reference sequence). With 6 bases clipped from V and 2 bases from J, the junction kept 7 bases outside the gene matches. The DNA of the CDR3 is TGCAGTGCGCAGCCGGGACAGGGGCCCTACGAGCAGTACTTC. Translating gives CSAQPGQGPYEQYF.

This clonotype has more than one count but fewer than ten. The rearrangement links TRBV29-1 to TRBJ1-1; TRBD1 might be the D (6 bases). The CDR3 covers 13 residues. Germline CDR1 is SQVTM and CDR2 is ANQGSEA. V lost 6 bases, J lost 5 bases, and 16 bases lay in between. The CDR3 spells CSVDPQGRTEAFF. DNA of the CDR3: TGCAGCGTCGACCCGCAGGGGAGGACTGAAGCTTTCTTT.

This clonotype appeared a few times. The chain uses TRBV10-3 and TRBJ2-2; 9 nucleotides agree with TRBD1. This CDR3 is built from 16 residues. The germline gives CDR1 ENHRY, CDR2 SYGVKD. V was clipped by 0 bases and J by 2 bases; unmatched bases: 1. The DNA of the CDR3 is TGTGCCATCAGTGAGTCGACAGGGGGTAACACCGGGGAGCTGTTTTTT. Encoded protein: CAISESTGGNTGELFF.

The genes are TRBV6-1 and TRBJ1-1; TRBD1 might be the D (6 bases). V dropped 2 bases and J dropped 3 bases, with 13 bases sitting between them. This CDR3 region has 15 residues. Germline V gene data show CDR1 as MNHNS and CDR2 as SASEGT. CDR3 DNA sequence: TGTGCCAGCAGTGAATGGGGGGGCTGGGACACTGAAGCTTTCTTT. The encoded protein is CASSEWGGWDTEAFF.

This clonotype has just a few counts. The V gene is TRBV4-3, the J gene TRBJ2-2; a possible D gene is TRBD1 (6 bases). The ends were cut back, 0 bases at V and 6 bases at J, with 8 bases in the middle. Germline V gene sequence: CDR1 LGHNA, CDR2 YSLEER. CDR3 length: 14 amino acids. The CDR3 region has the DNA TGCGCCAGCAGCCAAGAGCAGGGGCCCGGGGAGCTGTTTTTT. Translating it yields CASSQEQGPGELFF.

This clonotype turned up a few times. V and J are TRBV20-1 and TRBJ2-1; TRBD2 agrees at 11 bases. The CDR3 sequence is 15 residues long. CDR1 DFQATT and CDR2 SNEGSKA come from the germline V gene (reference sequence). Trimming cost V 4 bases and J 6 bases; bases outside gene matches: 8. The CDR3 sequence is CSAIPLAGGFNEQFF. In DNA, the CDR3 is TGCAGTGCTATCCCGCTAGCGGGAGGATTCAATGAGCAGTTCTTC.

This chain joins TRBV6-2 or TRBV6-3 and TRBJ2-1; 12 bases align to TRBD2. This CDR3 has 15 residues. The germline V gene encodes CDR1 MNHEY and CDR2 SVGEGT. With V trimmed by 6 bases and J by 9 bases, 9 bases remained unmatched. The CDR3 DNA sequence: TGTGCCAGCAGGGAGGGACTAGCGGGTCCCACTGAGCAGTTCTTC. This translates into CASREGLAGPTEQFF.

This clonotype was observed a few times. The chain couples TRBV7-2 to TRBJ2-3, with 7 bases lining up with TRBD1. CDR3 length: 12 amino acids. Germline CDR1 is SGHTA and CDR2 is FQGNSA. The ends lost 5 bases at V and 7 bases at J; junction bases unmatched: 3. CDR3 protein: CASSAGGYTQYF. CDR3 nucleotide sequence: TGTGCCAGCAGCGCAGGGGGATATACGCAGTATTTT.

This clonotype was recorded a few times. The CDR3 nucleotides are TGCGCCAGCAGCTTGGAGGCAGCAAGGAACACTGAAGCTTTCTTT. This translates into CASSLEAARNTEAFF. The rearrangement links TRBV5-1 to TRBJ1-1; D is unclear. CDR3 length: 15 amino acids. The V gene's germline CDR1 is SGHRS and CDR2 YFSETQ. Trimming cost V 0 bases and J 1 base, with 10 bases left between them.

The chain carries TRBV5-1 and TRBJ1-2; no clear D gene. The germline V and J ends were trimmed by 1 base and 8 bases, with 15 bases remaining between them. Germline CDR1 reads SGHRS; CDR2 reads YFSETQ. This CDR3 spans 14 amino acids. CDR3 nucleotide sequence: TGCGCCAGCAGCTTGAATAGCAGGACGGGCGGCTACACCTTC. It codes for CASSLNSRTGGYTF.